This TCR beta chain was sequenced during a study of cytomegalovirus exposure and HLA in healthy donors. Use of 60 Vbeta and 13 Jbeta primers characterized the PCR. The data were produced by immunoSEQ multiplex PCR, yet TCRdb's version contains in-frame clones alone and is incomplete. The sample has about 190,000 clones, roughly 76% seen once. Study results and caveats: Because they were indistinguishable, some V segments, including TRBV6-2 and TRBV6-3, were excluded. In a later analysis, specific HLA alleles were associated with around 17,000 TCR beta sequences at a 0.05 false discovery rate. Cytomegalovirus association was listed for roughly 160 TCR beta chains.

V lost 3 bases and J lost 4, with 12 bases in between. The germline gives CDR1 SGHTA, CDR2 FQGNSA. The CDR3 loop spans 15 amino acids. Regarding this clone: What it binds is unknown.

This clonotype originated in a man aged 40-49 years in good health and CMV-seropositive. V gene TRBV7-2 combines with J gene TRBJ2-2; perhaps TRBD1 as D (5 bases). The source material was PBMCs. The CDR3 here is CASSFRQTLTGELFF. CDR3 nucleotide sequence: TGTGCCAGCAGCTTCAGACAGACCCTCACCGGGGAGCTGTTTTTT.